The subject of this entry is one T cell receptor (beta chain). The data were obtained in a study of blood T cell repertoires in COVID-19. At the level of the study: The analysed material was cDNA or gDNA that came from T cells, B-cell-depleted T cells, or PBMCs.

The ends were cut back, 2 bases at V and 5 bases at J, with 15 bases in the middle. This CDR3 region has 15 residues. CDR1 and CDR2 (germline): SGHTA, FQGNSA. The authors' processing: Amplification from reference gene primers served as the basis for estimated nucleated cell counts. Clones were read by immunoSEQ multiplex PCR, and TCRdb kept only the in-frame ones, dropping some. Clone size and the V and J calls come from that table; the DNA yielded D and trimming. The data contain under 250,000 clones, 80% of them seen just once; the ten biggest clones take up under 4.5%. Individuals aged roughly 18 to 95 years were recruited from 24 US areas. Participants were placed into cohorts based on the clinical history they reported.

The sequenced material came from PBMCs or T cells enriched from blood (not recorded which). J is TRBJ1-2 and V is TRBV7-2, with D possibly matching TRBD1 (6 bases). This TCR came from a young man with acute COVID-19. The CDR3 DNA follows: TGTGCCAGCAGCTTACTAAACAGGGAGGGATATGGCTACACCTTC. It is translated as CASSLLNREGYGYTF.